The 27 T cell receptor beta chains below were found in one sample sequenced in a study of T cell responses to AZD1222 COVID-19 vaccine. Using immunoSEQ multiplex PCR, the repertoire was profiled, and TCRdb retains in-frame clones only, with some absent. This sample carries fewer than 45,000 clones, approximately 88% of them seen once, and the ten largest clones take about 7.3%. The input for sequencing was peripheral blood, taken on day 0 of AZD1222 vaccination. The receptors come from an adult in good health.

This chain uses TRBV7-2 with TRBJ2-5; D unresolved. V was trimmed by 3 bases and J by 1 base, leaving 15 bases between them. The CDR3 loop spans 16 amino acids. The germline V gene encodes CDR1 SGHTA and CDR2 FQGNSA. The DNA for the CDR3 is TGTGCCAGCAGCTTCGGGCCAATAGGCTCCCAAGAGACCCAGTACTTC. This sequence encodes CASSFGPIGSQETQYF.

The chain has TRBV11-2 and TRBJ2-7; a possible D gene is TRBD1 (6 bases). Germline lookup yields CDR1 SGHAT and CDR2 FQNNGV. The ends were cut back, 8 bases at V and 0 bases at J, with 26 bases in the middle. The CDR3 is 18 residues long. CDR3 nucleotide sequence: TGTGCCAGCGGGGGTTTGAGCTTTATCCAGGGGAGCTCCTACGAGCAGTACTTC. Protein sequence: CASGGLSFIQGSSYEQYF.

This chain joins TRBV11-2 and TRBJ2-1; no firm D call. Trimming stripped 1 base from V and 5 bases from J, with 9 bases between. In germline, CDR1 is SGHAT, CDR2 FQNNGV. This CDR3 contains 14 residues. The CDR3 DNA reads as TGTGCCAGCAGCTTAGTTGTAGCAGACAATGAGCAGTTCTTC. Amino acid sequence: CASSLVVADNEQFF.

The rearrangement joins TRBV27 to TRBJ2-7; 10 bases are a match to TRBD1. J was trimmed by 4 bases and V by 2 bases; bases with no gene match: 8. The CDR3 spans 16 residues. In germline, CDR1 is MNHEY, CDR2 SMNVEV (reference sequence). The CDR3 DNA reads TGTGCCAGCAGTTTAGAGGAGCCGGGACAGGGGTACGAGCAGTACTTC. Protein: CASSLEEPGQGYEQYF.

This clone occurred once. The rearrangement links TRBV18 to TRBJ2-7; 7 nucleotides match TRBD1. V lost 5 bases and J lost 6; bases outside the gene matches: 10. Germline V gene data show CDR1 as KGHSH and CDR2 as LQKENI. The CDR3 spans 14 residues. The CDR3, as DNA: TGTGCCAGCTCAGCGGTTGGGACAGCTCTCGAGCAGTACTTC. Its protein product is CASSAVGTALEQYF.

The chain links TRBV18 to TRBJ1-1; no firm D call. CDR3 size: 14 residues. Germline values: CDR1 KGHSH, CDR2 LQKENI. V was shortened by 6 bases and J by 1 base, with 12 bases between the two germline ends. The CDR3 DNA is TGTGCCAGCTCTCCCGGACTGGCGAACACTGAAGCTTTCTTT. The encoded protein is CASSPGLANTEAFF.

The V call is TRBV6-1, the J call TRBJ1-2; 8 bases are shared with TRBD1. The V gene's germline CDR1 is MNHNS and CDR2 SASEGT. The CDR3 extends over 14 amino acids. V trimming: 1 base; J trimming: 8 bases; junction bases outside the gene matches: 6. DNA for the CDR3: TGTGCCAGCAGTGAAGGGACAGGGCGTAAGGGCTACACCTTC. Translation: CASSEGTGRKGYTF.

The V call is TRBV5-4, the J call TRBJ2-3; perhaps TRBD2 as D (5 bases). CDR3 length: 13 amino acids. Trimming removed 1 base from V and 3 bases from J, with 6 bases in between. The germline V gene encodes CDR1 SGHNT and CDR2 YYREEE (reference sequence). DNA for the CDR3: TGTGCCAGCAGCTTGAGAGGGACAGATACGCAGTATTTT. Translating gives CASSLRGTDTQYF.

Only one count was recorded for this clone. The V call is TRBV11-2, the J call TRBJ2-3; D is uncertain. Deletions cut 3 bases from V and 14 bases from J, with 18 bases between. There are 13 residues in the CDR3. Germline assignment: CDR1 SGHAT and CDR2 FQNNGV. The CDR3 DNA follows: TGTGCCAGCAGCTTCGAGGAACCCCTAAGTCGGTATTTT. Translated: CASSFEEPLSRYF.

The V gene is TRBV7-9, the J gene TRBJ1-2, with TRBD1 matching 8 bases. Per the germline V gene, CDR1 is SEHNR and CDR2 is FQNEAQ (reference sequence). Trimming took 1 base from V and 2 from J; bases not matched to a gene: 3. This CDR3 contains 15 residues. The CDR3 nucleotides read TGTGCCAGCAGCTTAGTCGGGGACAGGAACTATGGCTACACCTTC. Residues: CASSLVGDRNYGYTF.

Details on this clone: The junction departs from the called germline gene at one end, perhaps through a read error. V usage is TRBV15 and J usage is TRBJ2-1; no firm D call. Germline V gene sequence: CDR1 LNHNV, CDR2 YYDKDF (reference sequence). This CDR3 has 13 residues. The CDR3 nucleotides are TGTGCCACCAGCAGAGGACTTTACAACGAGCAGTTCTTC. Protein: CATSRGLYNEQFF.

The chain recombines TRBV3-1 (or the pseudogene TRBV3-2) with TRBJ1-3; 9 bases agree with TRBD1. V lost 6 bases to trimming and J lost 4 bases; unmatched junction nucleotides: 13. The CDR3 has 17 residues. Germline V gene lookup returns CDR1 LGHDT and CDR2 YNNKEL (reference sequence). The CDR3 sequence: CASSREGQGPGGNTIYF. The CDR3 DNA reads TGTGCCAGCAGTAGAGAAGGACAGGGGCCGGGAGGAAACACCATATATTTT.

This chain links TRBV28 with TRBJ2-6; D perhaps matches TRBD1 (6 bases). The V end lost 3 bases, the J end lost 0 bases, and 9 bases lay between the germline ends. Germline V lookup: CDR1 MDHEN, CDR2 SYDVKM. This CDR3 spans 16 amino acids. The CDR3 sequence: CASSLGDTSGANVLTF. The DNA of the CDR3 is TGTGCCAGCAGTTTGGGGGACACCTCTGGGGCCAACGTCCTGACTTTC.

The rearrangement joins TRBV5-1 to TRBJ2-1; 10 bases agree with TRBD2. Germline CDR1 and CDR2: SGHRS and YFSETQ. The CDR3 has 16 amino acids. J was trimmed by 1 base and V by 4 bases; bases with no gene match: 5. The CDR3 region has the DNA TGCGCCAGCAGCGCTGGACTAGCGGTTTCCTACAATGAGCAGTTCTTC. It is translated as CASSAGLAVSYNEQFF.

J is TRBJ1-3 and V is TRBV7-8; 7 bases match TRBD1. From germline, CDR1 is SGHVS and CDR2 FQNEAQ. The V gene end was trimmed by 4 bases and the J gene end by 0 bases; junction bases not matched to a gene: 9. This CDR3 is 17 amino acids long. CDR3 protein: CASSSYRGYGSGNTIYF. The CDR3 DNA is TGTGCCAGCAGCTCCTACAGGGGTTACGGCTCTGGAAACACCATATATTTT.

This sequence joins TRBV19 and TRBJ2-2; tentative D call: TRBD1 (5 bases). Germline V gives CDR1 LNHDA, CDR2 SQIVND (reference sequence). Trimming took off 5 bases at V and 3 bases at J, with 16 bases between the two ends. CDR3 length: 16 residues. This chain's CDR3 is CASSPPHRLDTGELFF. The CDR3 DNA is TGTGCCAGTAGTCCGCCGCACAGGCTGGACACCGGGGAGCTGTTTTTT.

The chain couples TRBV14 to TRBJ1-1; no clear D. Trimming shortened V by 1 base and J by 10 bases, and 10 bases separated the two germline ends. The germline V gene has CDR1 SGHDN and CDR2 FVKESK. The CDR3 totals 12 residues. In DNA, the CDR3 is TGTGCCAGCAGCCAAGTCCCGGGCGTAGCTTTCTTT. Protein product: CASSQVPGVAFF.

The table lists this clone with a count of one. CDR3 residues: CASSLADRAFEQYF. The CDR3 DNA reads TGTGCCAGCAGCTTGGCCGACAGGGCCTTCGAGCAGTACTTC. The V gene is TRBV5-5, the J gene TRBJ2-7; 7 bases fit TRBD1. The V segment lost 0 bases and the J segment 6 bases; nucleotides outside the gene matches: 6. The CDR3 runs to 14 residues. CDR1 SGHKS and CDR2 YYEKEE come from the germline V gene (reference sequence).

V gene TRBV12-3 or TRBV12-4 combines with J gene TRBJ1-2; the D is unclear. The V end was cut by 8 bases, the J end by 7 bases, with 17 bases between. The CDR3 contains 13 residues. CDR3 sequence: CASSRREYAGYTF. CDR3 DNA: TGTGCCAGCTCGAGAAGGGAGTATGCTGGCTACACCTTC.

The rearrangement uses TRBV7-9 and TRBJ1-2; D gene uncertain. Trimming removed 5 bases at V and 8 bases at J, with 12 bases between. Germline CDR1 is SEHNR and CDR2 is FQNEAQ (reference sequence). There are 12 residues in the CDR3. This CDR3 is CASSRLNPGYTF. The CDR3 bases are TGTGCCAGCAGCAGACTTAACCCAGGCTACACCTTC.

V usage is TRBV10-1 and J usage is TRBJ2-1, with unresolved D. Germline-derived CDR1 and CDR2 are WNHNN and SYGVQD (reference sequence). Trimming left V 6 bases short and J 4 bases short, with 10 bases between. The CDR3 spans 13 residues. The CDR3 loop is CASSAQLYNEQFF. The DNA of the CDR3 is TGCGCCAGCAGCGCCCAACTGTACAATGAGCAGTTCTTC.

CDR3 region: CASSLAGTFTGELFF. For the CDR3, the DNA is TGTGCCAGCAGCTTGGCGGGGACTTTCACCGGGGAGCTGTTTTTT. The rearrangement joins TRBV5-4 to TRBJ2-2; D may be TRBD2 (6 bases). V was clipped by 0 bases and J by 4 bases, with 10 bases between them. The CDR3 length is 15 residues. Germline CDR1 and CDR2: SGHNT and YYREEE (reference sequence).

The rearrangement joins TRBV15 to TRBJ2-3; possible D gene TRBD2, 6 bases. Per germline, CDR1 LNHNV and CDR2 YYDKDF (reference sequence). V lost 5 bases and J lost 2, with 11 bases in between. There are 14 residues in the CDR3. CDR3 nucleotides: TGTGCCACCAGCTCGGGCGGGACCACAGATACGCAGTATTTT. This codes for CATSSGGTTDTQYF.

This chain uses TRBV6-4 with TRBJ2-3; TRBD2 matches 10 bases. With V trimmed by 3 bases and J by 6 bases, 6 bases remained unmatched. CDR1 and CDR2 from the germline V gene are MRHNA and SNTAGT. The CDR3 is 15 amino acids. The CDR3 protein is CASSESGGAADTQYF. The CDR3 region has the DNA TGTGCCAGCAGTGAGAGCGGGGGGGCGGCCGATACGCAGTATTTT.

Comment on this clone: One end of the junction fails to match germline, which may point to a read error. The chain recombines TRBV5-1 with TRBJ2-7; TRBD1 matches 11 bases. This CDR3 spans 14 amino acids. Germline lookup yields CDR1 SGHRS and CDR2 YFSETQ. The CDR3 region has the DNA TGCGCCCGCAGCCGGGGGACAGGGGGGGCCGAGCAGTACTTC. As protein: CARSRGTGGAEQYF.

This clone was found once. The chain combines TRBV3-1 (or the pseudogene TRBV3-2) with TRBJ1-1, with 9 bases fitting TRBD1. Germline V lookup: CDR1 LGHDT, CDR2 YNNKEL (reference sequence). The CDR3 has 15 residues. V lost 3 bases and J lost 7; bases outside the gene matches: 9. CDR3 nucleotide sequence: TGTGCCAGCAGCCAGTTAACAGGGGGCGACGGTGAAGCTTTCTTT. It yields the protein CASSQLTGGDGEAFF.

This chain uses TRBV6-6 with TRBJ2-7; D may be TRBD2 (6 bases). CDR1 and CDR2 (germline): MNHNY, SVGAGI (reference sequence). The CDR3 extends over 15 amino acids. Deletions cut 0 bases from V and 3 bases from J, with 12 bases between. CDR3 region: CASSYSHGGNYEQYF. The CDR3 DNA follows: TGTGCCAGCAGTTACTCTCACGGAGGGAACTACGAGCAGTACTTC.